What follows are 14 T cell receptor beta chains derived from one specimen sequenced in a study of post-analysis software for immune sequencing data. General study points: Patients had higher frequencies than controls of about five TRBV segments, including TRBV5-6, TRBV5-1 and TRBV20-1.

The antigens of these receptors remain unknown. cDNA libraries of TCR beta carried unique molecular identifiers. Each CDR3 protein is one row after TCRdb ran MiXCR on the PCR reads. The sample carries 750,000 to 900,000 distinct CDR3 sequences, roughly 46% recorded once. Sequencing was carried out using blood. Source of these receptors: a girl aged 5-17 years with multiple sclerosis.

This clonotype is a singleton in its sample. The chain carries TRBV9 and TRBJ2-3, with D tentatively TRBD2 (5 bases). CDR3 length: 15 amino acids. Germline V gene data show CDR1 as SGDLS and CDR2 as YYNGEE. V gave up 2 bases and J gave up 2 bases, with 12 bases separating them. The CDR3 sequence is CASSVLQRPTDTQYF. The CDR3 DNA reads TGTGCCAGCAGCGTCCTGCAGCGGCCCACAGATACGCAGTATTTT.

The chain employs TRBV7-9 and TRBJ2-7; 7 bases match TRBD2. The CDR3 covers 15 residues. Looked up from germline, CDR1 is SEHNR and CDR2 is FQNEAQ (reference sequence). The trim removed 1 base at V and 3 bases at J, leaving 6 bases unmatched. The CDR3 DNA sequence: TGTGCCAGCAGCTTAGGAGGACTAGGAGTCTACGAGCAGTACTTC. It is translated as CASSLGGLGVYEQYF.

V gene TRBV5-1 combines with J gene TRBJ2-1, with D possibly called TRBD1 or TRBD2 (5 bases each). The germline V and J ends were trimmed by 4 bases and 4 bases, with 15 bases remaining between them. Germline V lookup: CDR1 SGHRS, CDR2 YFSETQ. The CDR3 is 15 residues long. DNA for the CDR3: TGCGCCAGCAGCGAGGTGGAGAGGGGATACAATGAGCAGTTCTTC. Amino acids: CASSEVERGYNEQFF.

The J gene is TRBJ2-5, the V gene TRBV6-6; 9 nucleotides match TRBD2. From germline, CDR1 is MNHNY and CDR2 SVGAGI (reference sequence). CDR3 length equals 16 residues. With V trimmed by 2 bases and J by 1 base, 5 bases remained unmatched. CDR3 region: CASSYPAGGFQETQYF. CDR3 DNA: TGTGCCAGCAGTTACCCCGCGGGAGGGTTCCAAGAGACCCAGTACTTC.

This chain connects TRBV5-1 to TRBJ1-1; 7 bases are a match to TRBD1. This CDR3 contains 17 residues. The V gene's germline CDR1 is SGHRS and CDR2 YFSETQ. The trim removed 4 bases at V and 5 bases at J, leaving 17 bases unmatched. This CDR3 is CASSVDRVGSSKTEAFF. In DNA form, the CDR3 reads TGCGCCAGCAGCGTAGACAGGGTGGGAAGTTCGAAGACTGAAGCTTTCTTT.

This clonotype has at least ten counts. This chain connects TRBV6-4 to TRBJ2-3, with D hard to call. V dropped 0 bases and J dropped 2 bases, with 3 bases sitting between them. CDR3 length: 13 amino acids. Germline V lookup: CDR1 MRHNA, CDR2 SNTAGT. In nucleotides, the CDR3 is TGTGCCAGCAGTGACTCCGCCACAGATACGCAGTATTTT. Translated: CASSDSATDTQYF.

The chain carries TRBV7-9 and TRBJ1-2; 10 bases agree with TRBD1. The germline gives CDR1 SEHNR, CDR2 FQNEAQ (reference sequence). The CDR3 loop spans 14 amino acids. V dropped 7 bases and J dropped 5; count of bases not matched to a gene: 7. CDR3 nucleotides: TGTGCCAGCACCCGGGACAGGGGAGGGTATGGCTACACCTTC. Residues: CASTRDRGGYGYTF. Full variable domain (outside the CDR3, taken from reference TRBV7-9 and TRBJ1-2): DTGVSQNPRHKITKRGQNVTFRCDPISEHNRLYWYRQTLGQGPEFLTYFQNEAQLEKSRLLSDRFSAERPKGSFSTLEIQRTEQGDSAMYLCASTRDRGGYGYTFGSGTRLTVV.

This clonotype was seen at least ten times. The chain couples TRBV28 to TRBJ2-3; unclear D gene. Germline loops: CDR1 MDHEN, CDR2 SYDVKM. Trimming removed 7 bases from V and 6 bases from J, with 8 bases in between. This CDR3 comprises 11 residues. CDR3 loop: CASTLGDTQYF. The CDR3 nucleotides read TGTGCCAGCACTCTGGGGGATACGCAGTATTTT.

The chain couples TRBV20-1 to TRBJ2-1, with 8 bases fitting TRBD2. The CDR3 contains 19 residues. With V trimmed by 5 bases and J by 1 base, 19 bases remained unmatched. Germline assignment: CDR1 DFQATT and CDR2 SNEGSKA (reference sequence). This CDR3 reads CSAPPSGSRFVGSYNEQFF. CDR3 in DNA: TGCAGTGCTCCTCCAAGCGGGAGTCGGTTCGTGGGTTCCTACAATGAGCAGTTCTTC.

V gene TRBV7-2 combines with J gene TRBJ1-1; TRBD1 matches at 10 bases. Germline values: CDR1 SGHTA, CDR2 FQGNSA. Trimming cost V 5 bases and J 3 bases; bases outside gene matches: 15. There are 18 residues in the CDR3. The CDR3 DNA follows: TGTGCCAGCAGCCCCACGCCGACAGGGGGCTTTGTGGACACTGAAGCTTTCTTT. This sequence encodes CASSPTPTGGFVDTEAFF.

The CDR3 reads CASSLSGQVDLGGYGYTF. The CDR3 DNA sequence: TGTGCCAGCAGTTTATCGGGACAGGTGGACCTCGGCGGCTATGGCTACACCTTC. The rearrangement links TRBV27 to TRBJ1-2; 8 positions match TRBD1. Trimming removed 0 bases from V and 4 bases from J; junction bases left unmatched: 13. Per the germline V gene, CDR1 is MNHEY and CDR2 is SMNVEV (reference sequence). This CDR3 is 18 amino acids long.

The chain is built from TRBV9 and TRBJ2-1; 8 nucleotides match TRBD1. This CDR3 comprises 16 residues. From germline, CDR1 is SGDLS and CDR2 YYNGEE. After removal of 2 bases from V and 1 base from J, the junction contained 5 bases not matched to a gene. CDR3 sequence: CASSVSGDRSYNEQFF. In DNA, the CDR3 is TGTGCCAGCAGCGTCTCCGGGGACAGGTCCTACAATGAGCAGTTCTTC.

This clonotype was detected a few times. V gene TRBV4-3 combines with J gene TRBJ2-3, with D perhaps matching TRBD2 (6 bases). With 4 bases removed from V and 3 bases from J, the gap between germline ends came to 11 bases. The CDR3 loop spans 14 amino acids. Per the germline V gene, CDR1 is LGHNA and CDR2 is YSLEER. The CDR3 DNA is TGCGCCAGCAGCCCTGTGGGGGGTACAGATACGCAGTATTTT. It codes for CASSPVGGTDTQYF.

The V gene is TRBV12-3 or TRBV12-4, the J gene TRBJ1-2; D perhaps matches TRBD1 (5 bases). The V end was cut by 4 bases, the J end by 6 bases, with 9 bases between. This CDR3 is built from 12 residues. CDR3 amino acids: CASSSRVNGYTF. CDR3 coding DNA: TGTGCCAGCAGTTCCAGGGTCAATGGCTACACCTTC.